Shown below are 23 T cell receptor beta chains from a single sample sequenced in a study of CD8+CD57+ T cells in acquired aplastic anemia. Researchers used genomic DNA as the template to profile TCR beta VDJ and CDR3. TCRdb analysed the reads with MiXCR anew, one entry per CDR3 protein. The table records hundreds of thousands of distinct CDR3 sequences, approximately 57% of them present only once. Patients selected for sequencing had displayed CD8+CD57+ cell expansion by flow cytometry. The sample was sorted CD4+, CD8+, or CD8+CD57+ T cells (not recorded which) from PBMCs. The receptor set was obtained from a human donor with aplastic anemia.

The genes are TRBV5-1 and TRBJ1-1; the D is unclear. Trimming removed 1 base from V and 0 bases from J, with 13 bases in between. The CDR3 is 16 residues long. Looked up from germline, CDR1 is SGHRS and CDR2 is YFSETQ. The CDR3 sequence is CASSLNGLGMNTEAFF. The CDR3 DNA reads as TGCGCCAGCAGCTTGAACGGCCTCGGCATGAACACTGAAGCTTTCTTT.

This clonotype was seen many times. The rearrangement uses TRBV29-1 and TRBJ1-2; the D is unclear. The germline V gene encodes CDR1 SQVTM and CDR2 ANQGSEA. Trimming stripped 3 bases from V and 5 bases from J, with 13 bases between. CDR3 length: 13 amino acids. DNA of the CDR3: TGCAGCGTTGATGATCCATACGGATATGGCTACACCTTC. Amino acid sequence: CSVDDPYGYGYTF.

Ten or more counts support this clonotype. The chain links TRBV5-8 to TRBJ2-1; D not certain. The CDR3 contains 15 residues. The ends were cut back, 0 bases at V and 6 bases at J, with 13 bases in the middle. Germline loops: CDR1 SGHTS, CDR2 YDEGEE. Written as DNA, the CDR3 is TGTGCCAGCAGCTTGGGAATAGTGATCCGCAATGAGCAGTTCTTC. Protein product: CASSLGIVIRNEQFF.

The V and J genes are TRBV20-1 and TRBJ1-2; TRBD1 matches 9 bases. Germline CDR1 is DFQATT and CDR2 is SNEGSKA (reference sequence). J lost 6 bases, V lost 6 bases, and 11 bases had no gene match. The CDR3 is 14 amino acids. The CDR3 region is CSAVVGTGIHGYTF. DNA of the CDR3: TGCAGTGCAGTAGTAGGGACAGGGATACATGGCTACACCTTC.

This clonotype was recorded many times. The chain employs TRBV7-9 and TRBJ2-6; 13 bases agree with TRBD2. The germline V gene encodes CDR1 SEHNR and CDR2 FQNEAQ (reference sequence). The junction had 3 bases not matched to a gene; V was cut back by 5 bases and J by 2 bases. The CDR3 sequence is 17 residues long. This CDR3 is CASSLGLAGAGANVLTF. In nucleotides, the CDR3 is TGTGCCAGCAGCCTCGGACTAGCGGGGGCTGGGGCCAACGTCCTGACTTTC.

This chain connects TRBV19 to TRBJ1-1; D not resolved. In germline, CDR1 is LNHDA, CDR2 SQIVND (reference sequence). V was pared by 6 bases and J by 6 bases, with 20 bases between. CDR3 length equals 15 residues. The CDR3 coding sequence is TGTGCCAGTAGGCCGTATGCGCTGGGAACGCCTGAAGCTTTCTTT. Translating gives CASRPYALGTPEAFF.

In its sample, this clonotype was seen many times. The rearrangement uses TRBV7-3 and TRBJ1-1; D is unresolved. Germline V gene sequence: CDR1 SGHTA, CDR2 FQGTGA. V was shortened by 3 bases and J by 1 base, with 12 bases between the two germline ends. The CDR3 contains 15 residues. The CDR3 loop reads CASSFASGANTEAFF. CDR3 sequence (DNA): TGTGCCAGCAGCTTCGCTTCTGGTGCGAACACTGAAGCTTTCTTT.

This clonotype was seen many times. The chain couples TRBV30 to TRBJ2-1; D not resolved. V gave up 2 bases and J gave up 0 bases, with 8 bases separating them. CDR1 and CDR2 (germline): GTSNPN, SVGIG (reference sequence). The CDR3 covers 14 residues. In DNA, the CDR3 is TGTGCCTGGAGTATGGCCAGCTCCTACAATGAGCAGTTCTTC. Translated: CAWSMASSYNEQFF.

The chain carries TRBV18 and TRBJ1-3; D might be TRBD1 (6 bases). Germline CDR1 is KGHSH and CDR2 is LQKENI. The CDR3 loop spans 15 amino acids. V was shortened by 6 bases and J by 2 bases, with 14 bases between the two germline ends. CDR3 loop: CASSPTGATGNTIYF. The CDR3 DNA is TGTGCCAGCTCCCCTACGGGGGCTACTGGAAACACCATATATTTT. Full variable domain (outside the CDR3, taken from reference TRBV18 and TRBJ1-3): NAGVMQNPRHLVRRRGQEARLRCSPMKGHSHVYWYRQLPEEGLKFMVYLQKENIIDESGMPKERFSAEFPKEGPSILRIQQVVRGDSAAYFCASSPTGATGNTIYFGEGSWLTVV.

A few counts support this clonotype. The chain recombines TRBV7-9 with TRBJ2-2; D call uncertain. With 5 bases removed from V and 4 bases from J, the gap between germline ends came to 5 bases. The germline V gene encodes CDR1 SEHNR and CDR2 FQNEAQ (reference sequence). The CDR3 length is 12 residues. The CDR3 is CASSIGTGELFF. CDR3 in DNA: TGTGCCAGCAGCATTGGCACCGGGGAGCTGTTTTTT.

This clonotype was seen ten or more times. J is TRBJ2-5 and V is TRBV2; 8 bases fit TRBD2. This CDR3 has 17 residues. The V gene's germline CDR1 is SNHLY and CDR2 FYNNEI. V trimming: 7 bases; J trimming: 1 base; junction bases outside the gene matches: 14. The DNA for the CDR3 is TGTGCCAGCAAAGAAGGGGCCAGCGGGGGAGGCCAAGAGACCCAGTACTTC. Amino acids: CASKEGASGGGQETQYF.

The V gene is TRBV29-1, the J gene TRBJ2-7; D not certain. Germline values: CDR1 SQVTM, CDR2 ANQGSEA. The CDR3 has 13 amino acids. V lost 6 bases to trimming and J lost 4 bases, with 16 bases between them. The CDR3 DNA follows: TGCAGCGTCAGCTCAGCACTTACGTACGAGCAGTACTTC. This encodes CSVSSALTYEQYF.

As for this clonotype: Since no conserved phenylalanine or tryptophan closes the CDR3, a read error is the likely cause. The DNA is left out, because the CDR3 cannot be placed on it with certainty; the CDR3 is given as TCRdb lists it. This chain uses TRBV10-3 with TRBJ2-5; the table assigns TRBD1, which was not confirmed against the DNA. The germline V gene encodes CDR1 ENHRY and CDR2 SYGVKD. The CDR3 numbers 9 amino acids, ends counted. The CDR3 is CAIRGIGQG.

This clonotype was seen repeatedly, ten times or more. V usage is TRBV4-2 and J usage is TRBJ2-1, with 9 bases identical to TRBD2. With V trimmed by 4 bases and J by 4 bases, 5 bases remained unmatched. The CDR3 has 15 residues. From germline, CDR1 is LGHNA and CDR2 YNFKEQ. DNA for the CDR3: TGTGCCAGCAGCCCGGCACTAGCGGGTTACAATGAGCAGTTCTTC. It translates to CASSPALAGYNEQFF.

The rearrangement joins TRBV20-1 to TRBJ1-1, with TRBD1 as a possible D gene (5 bases). The length of the CDR3 is 14 residues. CDR1 is DFQATT and CDR2 is SNEGSKA in the germline V gene (reference sequence). The V end was cut by 3 bases, the J end by 7 bases, with 18 bases between. CDR3 coding DNA: TGCAGTGCTAGGAGTATCGCAGGGAAGATTGAAGCTTTCTTT. It specifies CSARSIAGKIEAFF.

Many counts were recorded for this clonotype. J is TRBJ2-3 and V is TRBV5-8; 13 bases are a match to TRBD2. The CDR3 length is 16 residues. With 1 base clipped from V and 5 bases from J, the junction kept 4 bases outside the gene matches. The germline V gene has CDR1 SGHTS and CDR2 YDEGEE. The CDR3 loop is CASSLRLAGGGDTQYF. The DNA for the CDR3 is TGTGCCAGCAGCTTGAGACTAGCGGGAGGAGGAGATACGCAGTATTTT.

This rearrangement joins TRBV10-3 to TRBJ1-4, with TRBD1 matching over 9 bases. CDR3 length equals 15 residues. The V and J ends lost 3 bases and 11 bases, in that order; junction bases with no gene match: 10. Germline V gives CDR1 ENHRY, CDR2 SYGVKD. CDR3 protein: CAISEVGRTGEKLFF. CDR3 bases: TGTGCCATCAGTGAAGTCGGTCGGACAGGGGAGAAACTGTTTTTT.

The chain carries TRBV2 and TRBJ2-3; D call uncertain. CDR1 and CDR2 from the germline V gene are SNHLY and FYNNEI. The V end was cut by 3 bases, the J end by 0 bases, with 10 bases between. The CDR3 covers 15 residues. CDR3 in amino acids: CASSEVRASTDTQYF. The CDR3 DNA follows: TGTGCCAGCAGTGAGGTCCGGGCCAGCACAGATACGCAGTATTTT.

This clonotype was found many times. The chain recombines TRBV5-1 with TRBJ1-5, with 9 bases lining up with TRBD1. The length of the CDR3 is 15 residues. Per the germline V gene, CDR1 is SGHRS and CDR2 is YFSETQ. V dropped 4 bases and J dropped 4; count of bases not matched to a gene: 6. In DNA form, the CDR3 reads TGCGCCAGCAGCATAGGGACAGGGAAAAATCAGCCCCAGCATTTT. Its protein is CASSIGTGKNQPQHF.

Comments on this clonotype: Germline is not matched at one junction end, which may reflect a read error. This sequence joins TRBV4-1 and TRBJ1-1, with 7 bases matching TRBD1. CDR3 size: 15 residues. Germline CDR1 is MGHRA and CDR2 is YSYEKL. CDR3 bases: TGTGCCAGCAGCCCCTCGGAAGGGGGCGCGACTGAAGCTTTCTTT. Encoded protein: CASSPSEGGATEAFF.

This rearrangement joins TRBV9 to TRBJ2-1; D perhaps matches TRBD1 (5 bases). Germline V gene sequence: CDR1 SGDLS, CDR2 YYNGEE. CDR3 length: 12 residues. Trimming took off 0 bases at V and 9 bases at J, with 7 bases between the two ends. CDR3 coding DNA: TGTGCCAGCAGCGTAGAGGGGTTTGAGCAGTTCTTC. Translating gives CASSVEGFEQFF.

This clonotype was recorded a few times. The chain uses TRBV18 and TRBJ2-7; 8 nucleotides align to TRBD1. V lost 2 bases to trimming and J lost 2 bases; unmatched junction nucleotides: 5. The CDR3 contains 15 residues. CDR1 and CDR2 (germline): KGHSH, LQKENI. The CDR3 DNA follows: TGTGCCAGCTCACCATCCCCAGGGGGCGCCTACGAGCAGTACTTC. Its translation is CASSPSPGGAYEQYF.

The sample holds a few counts of this clonotype. V usage is TRBV19 and J usage is TRBJ1-5; TRBD1 is a possible D gene (6 bases). The germline V gene has CDR1 LNHDA and CDR2 SQIVND (reference sequence). V was trimmed by 4 bases and J by 5 bases, leaving 12 bases between them. This CDR3 is built from 14 residues. This CDR3 reads CASSRVAGDQPQHF. The CDR3 DNA follows: TGTGCCAGTAGTAGAGTGGCAGGGGATCAGCCCCAGCATTTT. The whole variable domain, remainder taken from reference TRBV19 and TRBJ1-5, is DGGITQSPKYLFRKEGQNVTLSCEQNLNHDAMYWYRQDPGQGLRLIYYSQIVNDFQKGDIAEGYSVSREKKESFPLTVTSAQKNPTAFYLCASSRVAGDQPQHFGDGTRLSIL.